This T cell receptor (beta chain) was profiled in a study of T-cell reconstitution after alpha-beta-depleted transplantation in children. The CDR3 extends over 23 amino acids. Per germline, CDR1 SGHTA and CDR2 FQGNSA. V was trimmed by 2 bases and J by 0 bases, leaving 32 bases between them. Study-wide points: The origin of alpha-beta T cells about two months after transplant was reportedly several hundred expanded graft clones. One year post-transplant, T-cell counts and diversity were largely derived from T cells produced anew.

TCRbeta library preparation incorporated unique molecular identifiers. TCRdb redid the calling of the PCR reads with MiXCR, one entry per CDR3 protein. The sample yields some 260,000 distinct CDR3 sequences, around 25% seen once. This clonotype was counted between two and nine times. Antigen unknown. The TCR was taken from a female patient aged 2-9 years who had a stem cell transplant for congenital amegakaryocytic thrombocytopenia, so the T cells may come from the graft donor. Material: PBMCs, mostly from graft donor cells, obtained 360 days after TCRalphabeta/CD19-depleted stem cell transplant. The J gene is TRBJ2-4, the V gene TRBV7-2; D uncertain. The DNA for the CDR3 is TGTGCCAGCAGCTTACCGACTTTATGGCCGCGAGTATCGTCGAAACTAGCCAAAAACATTCAGTACTTC. Translated: CASSLPTLWPRVSSKLAKNIQYF.